These 22 T cell receptor beta chains share one sample of origin, sequenced in a study of blood T cell repertoires in COVID-19. Only in-frame clones appear in the TCRdb table, and some are missing; sequencing was by immunoSEQ multiplex PCR. Among around 400,000 clones listed, roughly 90% were seen once. Sequencing input: peripheral blood. The receptors were gathered from a man in his forties with acute or convalescent COVID-19.

CDR3 region: CASSEVRGEVSGYTF. CDR3 bases: TGTGCCAGCAGTGAAGTACGCGGGGAAGTGTCTGGCTACACCTTC. V and J are TRBV6-1 and TRBJ1-2, with D uncertain. Trimming cost V 1 base and J 7 bases, with 16 bases left between them. CDR3 length equals 15 residues. CDR1 MNHNS and CDR2 SASEGT come from the germline V gene.

This chain connects TRBV5-1 to TRBJ1-2, with D possibly TRBD1 on 6 matching bases. The CDR3 length is 14 residues. Germline CDR1 SGHRS, CDR2 YFSETQ. V was trimmed by 0 bases and J by 4 bases, leaving 10 bases between them. CDR3 sequence: CASSLDRVSYGYTF. Written as DNA, the CDR3 is TGCGCCAGCAGCTTGGACAGGGTTAGCTATGGCTACACCTTC.

This clone has only one observation. V is TRBV4-2 and J is TRBJ2-7; D is perhaps TRBD2 (5 bases). V was shortened by 0 bases and J by 7 bases, with 13 bases between the two germline ends. The CDR3 is 14 residues long. CDR1 is LGHNA, CDR2 YNFKEQ, per germline. CDR3 DNA: TGTGCCAGCAGCCAAGAGACCCGGGGTTGGGAGCAGTACTTC. Protein sequence: CASSQETRGWEQYF.

The chain uses TRBV28 and TRBJ2-3; 11 bases agree with TRBD2. This CDR3 spans 16 amino acids. Germline CDR1 MDHEN, CDR2 SYDVKM. Trimming took 5 bases from V and 7 from J; bases not matched to a gene: 11. CDR3 sequence: CASSPGTSGNLNTQYF. DNA of the CDR3: TGTGCCAGCAGTCCGGGGACTAGCGGTAACTTAAATACGCAGTATTTT.

The genes are TRBV19 and TRBJ1-3; D uncertain. Trimming cost V 10 bases and J 0 bases, with 13 bases left between them. The germline V gene encodes CDR1 LNHDA and CDR2 SQIVND (reference sequence). The CDR3 loop spans 14 amino acids. The CDR3 protein is CATSWARSGNTIYF. CDR3 bases: TGTGCCACCTCCTGGGCCCGCTCTGGAAACACCATATATTTT.

J is TRBJ1-2 and V is TRBV5-5; a weak D match, TRBD1 (5 bases). The CDR3 extends over 15 amino acids. With 3 bases removed from V and 3 bases from J, the gap between germline ends came to 15 bases. CDR1 is SGHKS, CDR2 YYEKEE, per germline (reference sequence). This chain's CDR3 is CASSWNGQTDYGYTF. The CDR3 nucleotides are TGTGCCAGCAGCTGGAATGGGCAGACAGACTATGGCTACACCTTC. Together with reference TRBV5-5 and TRBJ1-2, the CDR3 gives the full variable domain: DAGVTQSPTHLIKTRGQQVTLRCSPISGHKSVSWYQQVLGQGPQFIFQYYEKEERGRGNFPDRFSARQFPNYSSELNVNALLLGDSALYLCASSWNGQTDYGYTFGSGTRLTVV.

V is TRBV2 and J is TRBJ1-1; a possible D gene is TRBD1 (6 bases). Per germline, CDR1 SNHLY and CDR2 FYNNEI. The CDR3 covers 14 residues. Trimming left V 8 bases short and J 6 bases short, with 19 bases between. The CDR3 DNA follows: TGTGCCAGCGGGGGGGCCCCCAGTCGCGCTGAAGCTTTCTTT. As protein: CASGGAPSRAEAFF. Full variable domain (remainder filled in from reference TRBV2 and TRBJ1-1): EPEVTQTPSHQVTQMGQEVILRCVPISNHLYFYWYRQILGQKVEFLVSFYNNEISEKSEIFDDQFSVERPDGSNFTLKIRSTKLEDSAMYFCASGGAPSRAEAFFGQGTRLTVV.

V and J are TRBV9 and TRBJ1-6, with no clear D. Germline CDR1 SGDLS, CDR2 YYNGEE. The CDR3 consists of 14 residues. V lost 0 bases to trimming and J lost 6 bases, with 7 bases between them. The CDR3 sequence: CASSVGGFNSPLHF. The CDR3 DNA reads as TGTGCCAGCAGCGTAGGAGGTTTTAATTCACCCCTCCACTTT. Full variable domain (outside the CDR3, taken from reference TRBV9 and TRBJ1-6): DSGVTQTPKHLITATGQRVTLRCSPRSGDLSVYWYQQSLDQGLQFLIQYYNGEERAKGNILERFSAQQFPDLHSELNLSSLELGDSALYFCASSVGGFNSPLHFGNGTRLTVT.

The rearrangement joins TRBV10-3 to TRBJ1-4; D not resolved. Trimming cost V 11 bases and J 7 bases, with 20 bases left between them. The length of the CDR3 is 14 residues. Germline V gene sequence: CDR1 ENHRY, CDR2 SYGVKD. CDR3 protein: CASRRERETEKLFF. The CDR3 nucleotides are TGTGCCTCCCGGCGGGAGAGGGAGACTGAAAAACTGTTTTTT.

This chain joins TRBV3-1 (or the pseudogene TRBV3-2) and TRBJ2-7, with 10 bases matching TRBD1. V trimming: 5 bases; J trimming: 6 bases; junction bases outside the gene matches: 10. Germline V gives CDR1 LGHDT, CDR2 YNNKEL (reference sequence). This CDR3 is built from 15 residues. CDR3 bases: TGTGCCAGCAGCGAAATTGGACAGGGGGATATCGAGCAGTACTTC. Translated, it gives CASSEIGQGDIEQYF.

The chain joins TRBV7-2 to TRBJ1-2; tentative D call: TRBD1 (6 bases). Per the germline V gene, CDR1 is SGHTA and CDR2 is FQGNSA. V lost 4 bases and J 8 bases, leaving 14 bases between the germline ends. The CDR3 spans 13 residues. The CDR3 loop is CASSYGQSYGYTF. The CDR3 DNA is TGTGCCAGCAGCTACGGACAGTCTTACGGCTACACCTTC. The variable domain in full, completed from reference TRBV7-2 and TRBJ1-2, reads GAGVSQSPSNKVTEKGKDVELRCDPISGHTALYWYRQSLGQGLEFLIYFQGNSAPDKSGLPSDRFSAERTGGSVSTLTIQRTQQEDSAVYLCASSYGQSYGYTFGSGTRLTVV.

The chain has TRBV7-3 and TRBJ1-2; 8 nucleotides align to TRBD1. The germline CDR1 and CDR2 sequences are SGHTA and FQGTGA. The CDR3 sequence is 15 residues long. The V gene end was trimmed by 4 bases and the J gene end by 5 bases; junction bases not matched to a gene: 9. CDR3 DNA sequence: TGTGCCAGCAGCTCCGGGACAGGCCTCGGGTATGGCTACACCTTC. Translating gives CASSSGTGLGYGYTF. Looking up the rest from reference TRBV7-3 and TRBJ1-2 gives the full variable domain: GAGVSQTPSNKVTEKGKYVELRCDPISGHTALYWYRQSLGQGPEFLIYFQGTGAADDSGLPNDRFFAVRPEGSVSTLKIQRTERGDSAVYLCASSSGTGLGYGYTFGSGTRLTVV.

This chain joins TRBV19 and TRBJ2-1; weak D call: TRBD2 (5 bases). The CDR3 length is 14 residues. The V gene's germline CDR1 is LNHDA and CDR2 SQIVND (reference sequence). Trimming removed 5 bases from V and 6 bases from J, with 14 bases in between. In DNA form, the CDR3 reads TGTGCCAGTAGTTCGCTCGACTACCGCAATGAGCAGTTCTTC. It is translated as CASSSLDYRNEQFF.

This chain uses TRBV7-9 with TRBJ2-7; no firm D call. Germline CDR1 reads SEHNR; CDR2 reads FQNEAQ (reference sequence). CDR3 size: 13 residues. Trimming took 5 bases from V and 4 from J, leaving 12 bases between them. DNA for the CDR3: TGTGCCAGCAGCCATTCCCCGGGTTACGAGCAGTACTTC. The encoded protein is CASSHSPGYEQYF.

The chain links TRBV6-4 to TRBJ1-1; a weak D match, TRBD1 (5 bases). The length of the CDR3 is 14 residues. Trimming stripped 3 bases from V and 1 base from J, with 9 bases between. CDR1 and CDR2 (germline): MRHNA, SNTAGT. CDR3 bases: TGTGCCAGCAGTGAGGGTCAGGGGAACACTGAAGCTTTCTTT. Its protein product is CASSEGQGNTEAFF.

The chain uses TRBV6-5 and TRBJ2-3; 10 bases line up with TRBD2. V shed 7 bases and J 3 bases; nucleotides not matched to a gene: 7. The CDR3 extends over 15 amino acids. The germline V gene encodes CDR1 MNHEY and CDR2 SVGAGI. The CDR3 bases are TGTGCCAGCAAGCCAGCGGGAGGGTTTACAGATACGCAGTATTTT. Amino acid sequence: CASKPAGGFTDTQYF.

The V call is TRBV4-1, the J call TRBJ2-1; D is uncertain. Trimming shortened V by 4 bases and J by 8 bases, and 12 bases separated the two germline ends. The V gene's germline CDR1 is MGHRA and CDR2 YSYEKL. The CDR3 runs to 13 residues. The CDR3 protein is CASSPNAAYEQFF. The CDR3 DNA follows: TGCGCCAGCAGCCCAAACGCGGCCTATGAGCAGTTCTTC.

V is TRBV5-6 and J is TRBJ2-7, with TRBD1 identical over 11 bases. From germline, CDR1 is SGHDT and CDR2 YYEEEE. The CDR3 consists of 13 residues. V lost 2 bases, J lost 6 bases, and 1 base stayed unmatched. The CDR3 region is CASSFGTGGEQYF. CDR3 DNA: TGTGCCAGCAGCTTCGGGACAGGGGGCGAGCAGTACTTC.

DNA for the CDR3: TGTGCCAGTAGTTCAAAGACGGGGATTTTATACAATGAGCAGTTCTTC. It translates to CASSSKTGILYNEQFF. This chain connects TRBV19 to TRBJ2-1; D perhaps matches TRBD2 (5 bases). Germline V CDR1 and CDR2: LNHDA, SQIVND (reference sequence). V lost 5 bases and J 4 bases, leaving 18 bases between the germline ends. The CDR3 is 16 residues long.

In this sample, this clone turned up once. The V gene is TRBV2, the J gene TRBJ2-5, with D possibly matching TRBD1 (6 bases). This CDR3 is 16 amino acids long. The V gene lost 2 bases and the J gene lost 1 base, with 14 bases spanning the gap. The germline gives CDR1 SNHLY, CDR2 FYNNEI. CDR3 protein: CASSEQGNSPQETQYF. The CDR3 bases are TGTGCCAGCAGTGAACAGGGGAATAGCCCCCAAGAGACCCAGTACTTC.

This chain links TRBV7-6 with TRBJ2-1; D may be TRBD1 (5 bases). The CDR3 totals 16 residues. V lost 6 bases to trimming and J lost 5 bases, with 20 bases between them. Germline loops: CDR1 SGHVS, CDR2 FNYEAQ. CDR3 loop: CASRDTGTVSNNEQFF. In nucleotides, the CDR3 is TGTGCCAGCAGGGACACCGGTACGGTTTCGAACAATGAGCAGTTCTTC.

This sequence joins TRBV3-1 (or the pseudogene TRBV3-2) and TRBJ1-5; TRBD1 is a possible D gene (5 bases). CDR1 and CDR2 from the germline V gene are LGHDT and YNNKEL (reference sequence). Trimming took 1 base from V and 7 from J, leaving 17 bases between them. The CDR3 is 16 residues long. The CDR3 region is CASSQGSSRVFQPQHF. The CDR3 nucleotides are TGTGCCAGCAGCCAAGGCTCTTCCAGGGTTTTCCAGCCCCAGCATTTT.